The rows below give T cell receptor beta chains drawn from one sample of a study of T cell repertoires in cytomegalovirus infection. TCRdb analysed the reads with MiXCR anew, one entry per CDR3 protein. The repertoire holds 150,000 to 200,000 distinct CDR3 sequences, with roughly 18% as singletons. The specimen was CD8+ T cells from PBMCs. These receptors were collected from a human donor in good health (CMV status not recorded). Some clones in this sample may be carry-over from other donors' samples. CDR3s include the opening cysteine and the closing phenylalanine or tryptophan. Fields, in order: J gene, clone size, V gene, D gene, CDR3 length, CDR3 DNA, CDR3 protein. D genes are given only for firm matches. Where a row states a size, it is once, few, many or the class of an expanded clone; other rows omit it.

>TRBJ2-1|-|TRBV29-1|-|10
TGCAGCGTCGTTGAGGTTGGAGAGTTCTTC
CSVVEVGEFF
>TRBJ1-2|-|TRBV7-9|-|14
TGTGCCAGCAGCCCCGGAGGGGCTAACTATGGCTACACCTTC
CASSPGGANYGYTF
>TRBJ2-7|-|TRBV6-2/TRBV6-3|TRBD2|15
TGTGCCAGCAGTTACGAAGCGGGAGTTACCTACGAGCAGTACTTC
CASSYEAGVTYEQYF
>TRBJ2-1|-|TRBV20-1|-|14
TGCAGTGCCCCTAGGGGTGGACGCCTAAATGAGCAGTTCTTC
CSAPRGGRLNEQFF
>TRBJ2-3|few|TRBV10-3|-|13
TGTGCCATCACCGGAGGTTACACAGATACGCAGTATTTT
CAITGGYTDTQYF
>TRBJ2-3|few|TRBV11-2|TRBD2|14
TGTGCCAGCAGCTTAGGGGCGGGAGGGGATACGCAGTATTTT
CASSLGAGGDTQYF
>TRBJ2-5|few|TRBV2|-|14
TGTGCCAGCTTGGCGCCCCGACTTTTCGAGACCCAGTACTTC
CASLAPRLFETQYF
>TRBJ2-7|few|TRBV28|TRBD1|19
TGTGCCAGCAGTTTAGCATTCCTATCCGGGACAGGGGACTCCTACGAGCAGTACTTC
CASSLAFLSGTGDSYEQYF
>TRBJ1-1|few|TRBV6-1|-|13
TGTGCCAGCAAAGAGGGGACGAACACTGAAGCTTTCTTT
CASKEGTNTEAFF
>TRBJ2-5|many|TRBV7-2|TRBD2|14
TGTGCCAGCAGCTTAGATCGGGGAGGGGAGACCCAGTACTTC
CASSLDRGGETQYF
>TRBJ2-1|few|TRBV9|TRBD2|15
TGTGCCAGCAGCGTTAGCGGGGGGGCCGTTAAAGAGCAGTTCTTC
CASSVSGGAVKEQFF
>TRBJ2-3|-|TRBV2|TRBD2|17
TGTGCCAGCGTAGGGACTAGCGGGAGGAGGGGCACAGATACGCAGTATTTT
CASVGTSGRRGTDTQYF
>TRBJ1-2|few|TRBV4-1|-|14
TGCGCCAGCAGTTATCGCGGGGTTAACTATGGCTACACCTTC
CASSYRGVNYGYTF
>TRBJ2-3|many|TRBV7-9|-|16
TGTGCCAGCAGCTTTGACAGAACTAACCCCACAGATACGCAGTATTTT
CASSFDRTNPTDTQYF
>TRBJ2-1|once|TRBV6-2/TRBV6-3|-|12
TGTGCCAGCAGTTGGGGAGTCCTTGAGCAGTTCTTC
CASSWGVLEQFF
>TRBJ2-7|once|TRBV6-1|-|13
TGTGCCAGCAGTCCTGACTCCTACTACGAGCAGTACTTC
CASSPDSYYEQYF
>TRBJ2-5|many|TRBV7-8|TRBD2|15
TGTGCCAGCAGCTCGAACCCCAGCGGGAGGGAGACCCAGTACTTC
CASSSNPSGRETQYF
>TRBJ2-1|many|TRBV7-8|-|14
TGTGCCAGCACCTCCAGAGATTACCTCAATGAGCAGTTCTTC
CASTSRDYLNEQFF
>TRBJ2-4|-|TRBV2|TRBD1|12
TGTGCCAGCCTGGGACAGGATGCTATTCAGTACTTC
CASLGQDAIQYF
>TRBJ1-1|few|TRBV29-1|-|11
TGCAGCGTTGTGGAGGGACCTGAAGCTTTCTTT
CSVVEGPEAFF
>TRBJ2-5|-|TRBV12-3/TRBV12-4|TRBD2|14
TGTGCCAGCAGTTTCAGAGCGGGGGAGGAGACCCAGTACTTC
CASSFRAGEETQYF
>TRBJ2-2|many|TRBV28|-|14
TGTGCCAGCAGTTTAACCAGAAACACCGGGGAGCTGTTTTTT
CASSLTRNTGELFF
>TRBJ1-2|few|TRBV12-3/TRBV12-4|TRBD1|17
TGTGCCAGCAGGCCACCGGGACAGGGGGCGAGAATACATGGCTACACCTTC
CASRPPGQGARIHGYTF
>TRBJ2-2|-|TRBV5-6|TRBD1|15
TGTGCCAGCAGCCCGGGACAGACGAACACCGGGGAGCTGTTTTTT
CASSPGQTNTGELFF
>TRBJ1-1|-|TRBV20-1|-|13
TGCAGTGCTAACGACAGGCAAGGGTTTGAAGCTTTCTTT
CSANDRQGFEAFF
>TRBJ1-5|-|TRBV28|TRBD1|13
TGTGCCAGCAGTCCACAGGGGTATCAGCCCCAGCATTTT
CASSPQGYQPQHF
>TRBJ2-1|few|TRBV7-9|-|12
TGTGCCAGCAGCACCCGGACTGCCCAGCAGTTCTTC
CASSTRTAQQFF
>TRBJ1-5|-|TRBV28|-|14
TGTGCCAGCACCACCCAGCCAGGTAATCAGCCCCAGCATTTT
CASTTQPGNQPQHF
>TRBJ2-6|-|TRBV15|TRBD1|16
TGTGCCACCAGCAGCGGGCAGGGGGCTGGGGCCAACGTCCTGACTTTC
CATSSGQGAGANVLTF
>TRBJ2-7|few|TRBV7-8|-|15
TGTGCCAGCAGCTTAGGGTCGGAGCCGGACCACGAGCAGTATTTC
CASSLGSEPDHEQYF
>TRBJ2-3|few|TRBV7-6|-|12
TGTGCCAGCAGTCGGGTGGCAGATACGCAGTATTTT
CASSRVADTQYF
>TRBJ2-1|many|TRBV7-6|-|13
TGTGCCAGCAGCTCAGGACTGGGTAATGAGCAGTTCTTC
CASSSGLGNEQFF
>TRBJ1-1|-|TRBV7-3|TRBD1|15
TGTGCCAGCAGCTTAGGGACAGGGGGCAGGACTGAAGCTTTCTTT
CASSLGTGGRTEAFF
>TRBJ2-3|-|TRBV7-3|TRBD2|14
TGTGCCAGCAGCTCGAGCGGGGGAACAGATACGCAGTATTTT
CASSSSGGTDTQYF
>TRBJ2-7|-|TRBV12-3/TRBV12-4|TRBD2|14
TGTGCCAGCAGTCCCCTGGGGGAGGGCTACGAGCAGTACTTC
CASSPLGEGYEQYF
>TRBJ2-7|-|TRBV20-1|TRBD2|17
TGCAGTGCTCGGCCGGGACTAGCCAATACCCTCCCCTACGAGCAGTACTTC
CSARPGLANTLPYEQYF
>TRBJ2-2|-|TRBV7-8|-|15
TGTGCCAGCAGCCCATCGGAGTCGAACACCGGGGAGCTGTTTTTT
CASSPSESNTGELFF
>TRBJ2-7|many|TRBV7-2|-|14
TGTGCCAGCAGCTTGGCCGAGGGGTCGCGCGAGCAGTACTTC
CASSLAEGSREQYF
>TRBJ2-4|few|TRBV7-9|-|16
TGTGCCAGCAGCCGCCCGGATCGGGACACTAAAAACATTCAGTACTTC
CASSRPDRDTKNIQYF
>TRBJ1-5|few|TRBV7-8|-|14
TGTGCCAGCAGCCTACGGGACCGAGATCAGCCCCAGCATTTT
CASSLRDRDQPQHF
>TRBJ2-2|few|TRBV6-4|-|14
TGTGCCAGCCAAGGAGGACAGAACACCGGGGAGCTGTTTTTT
CASQGGQNTGELFF
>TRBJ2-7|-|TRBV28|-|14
TGTGCCAGCAGGCGCAGGGAAAGCTCCTACGAGCAGTACTTC
CASRRRESSYEQYF
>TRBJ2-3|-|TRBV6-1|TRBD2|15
TGTGCCAGCCTAGCGGGGGGATCCAGCACAGATACGCAGTATTTT
CASLAGGSSTDTQYF
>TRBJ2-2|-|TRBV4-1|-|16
TGCGCCAGCAGCCCTAGGACTAACCATATCACCGGGGAGCTGTTTTTT
CASSPRTNHITGELFF
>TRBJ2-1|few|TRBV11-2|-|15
TGTGCCAGCAGCCCGTTCCCAGCGGCCGGGGATGAGCAGTTCTTC
CASSPFPAAGDEQFF
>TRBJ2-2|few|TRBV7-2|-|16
TGTGCCAGCCGCCCTCAGGGCAGGGAAGGCACCGGGGAGCTGTTTTTT
CASRPQGREGTGELFF
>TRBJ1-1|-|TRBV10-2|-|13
TGCGCCAGCACGGACAGACCGAACACTGAAGCTTTCTTT
CASTDRPNTEAFF
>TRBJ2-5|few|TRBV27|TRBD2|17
TGTGCCAGCAGTTTATCGATGGCTAGCGGGGGAGAAGAGACCCAGTACTTC
CASSLSMASGGEETQYF